A selection of T cell receptor beta chains follows, all from one sample in a study of blood T cell repertoires in COVID-19. Profiled with immunoSEQ multiplex PCR; TCRdb holds only in-frame clones, not every one. The data hold about 60,000 clones, with about 88% observed a single time. Specimen: peripheral blood. The receptors come from a man between 65 and 85 years old with acute or convalescent COVID-19. Each CDR3 is given with its conserved first and last residue. D genes are given only for firm matches. A row's size may be missing; if present it is once, few, many or a size class.

J gene: TRBJ2-2; clone size: once; V gene: TRBV27; D gene: .; CDR3 protein: CASGNRAGTGELFF; CDR3 DNA: TGTGCCAGTGGGAATAGGGCGGGCACCGGGGAGCTGTTTTTT
J gene: TRBJ1-2; clone size: once; V gene: TRBV28; D gene: TRBD1; CDR3 protein: CASTHPLGTGGAFGGYTF; CDR3 DNA: TGTGCCAGCACCCACCCGTTGGGGACAGGGGGGGCCTTTGGTGGCTACACCTTC
J gene: TRBJ1-6; clone size: few; V gene: TRBV7-2; D gene: .; CDR3 protein: CASSPRASGNSPLHF; CDR3 DNA: TGTGCCAGCAGCCCGCGAGCCTCAGGAAATTCACCCCTCCACTTT
J gene: TRBJ2-2; clone size: few; V gene: TRBV29-1; D gene: .; CDR3 protein: CSVGRRNTGELFF; CDR3 DNA: TGCAGCGTTGGACGGAGAAACACCGGGGAGCTGTTTTTT
J gene: TRBJ2-7; clone size: once; V gene: TRBV2; D gene: TRBD1; CDR3 protein: CASNEGTVTSYEQYF; CDR3 DNA: TGTGCCAGCAATGAAGGGACAGTCACCTCCTACGAGCAGTACTTC
J gene: TRBJ1-1; clone size: .; V gene: TRBV13; D gene: TRBD1; CDR3 protein: CASSPRGQGFLNTEAFF; CDR3 DNA: TGTGCCAGCAGCCCTCGGGGACAGGGCTTCCTGAACACTGAAGCTTTCTTT
J gene: TRBJ1-5; clone size: .; V gene: TRBV28; D gene: .; CDR3 protein: CASSTRGLGNQPQHF; CDR3 DNA: TGTGCCAGCAGCACCAGGGGTTTGGGCAATCAGCCCCAGCATTTT
J gene: TRBJ1-2; clone size: .; V gene: TRBV11-2; D gene: .; CDR3 protein: CASSPLESPNYGYTF; CDR3 DNA: TGTGCCAGCAGCCCCCTCGAGTCCCCTAACTATGGCTACACCTTC
J gene: TRBJ2-3; clone size: .; V gene: TRBV5-4; D gene: .; CDR3 protein: CASSTPEGTDTQYF; CDR3 DNA: TGTGCCAGCAGCACTCCGGAGGGGACAGATACGCAGTATTTT
J gene: TRBJ2-2; clone size: .; V gene: TRBV6-4; D gene: .; CDR3 protein: CASSDREAARGELFF; CDR3 DNA: TGTGCCAGCAGTGACAGGGAGGCAGCCCGCGGGGAGCTGTTTTTT
J gene: TRBJ1-4; clone size: once; V gene: TRBV6-5; D gene: TRBD1; CDR3 protein: CASSYRQGPNEKLFF; CDR3 DNA: TGTGCCAGCAGTTACCGACAGGGACCAAATGAAAAACTGTTTTTT
J gene: TRBJ1-6; clone size: .; V gene: TRBV27; D gene: .; CDR3 protein: CATNSGRDNSPLHF; CDR3 DNA: TGTGCTACCAATTCCGGGAGGGATAATTCACCCCTCCACTTT
J gene: TRBJ2-7; clone size: .; V gene: TRBV15; D gene: .; CDR3 protein: CATSRDPRGGRINTYEQYF; CDR3 DNA: TGTGCCACCAGCAGAGATCCCCGGGGTGGGCGGATAAATACCTACGAGCAGTACTTC
J gene: TRBJ2-2; clone size: .; V gene: TRBV11-3; D gene: TRBD1; CDR3 protein: CASSPGGPTGELFF; CDR3 DNA: TGTGCCAGCAGCCCAGGGGGCCCCACCGGGGAGCTGTTTTTT
J gene: TRBJ1-3; clone size: .; V gene: TRBV19; D gene: .; CDR3 protein: CASSIVLYHSGNTIYF; CDR3 DNA: TGTGCCAGTAGTATAGTCCTCTACCACTCTGGAAACACCATATATTTT
J gene: TRBJ2-1; clone size: .; V gene: TRBV11-1; D gene: TRBD1; CDR3 protein: CASSPPGQGINEQFF; CDR3 DNA: TGTGCCAGCAGCCCTCCGGGACAGGGGATCAATGAGCAGTTCTTC
J gene: TRBJ1-5; clone size: .; V gene: TRBV19; D gene: .; CDR3 protein: CASTGGQLNQPQHF; CDR3 DNA: TGTGCCAGTACGGGGGGGCAACTCAATCAGCCCCAGCATTTT
J gene: TRBJ1-4; clone size: .; V gene: TRBV6-6; D gene: TRBD1; CDR3 protein: CASCRGFNEKLFF; CDR3 DNA: TGTGCCAGCTGCAGGGGGTTTAATGAAAAACTGTTTTTT
J gene: TRBJ2-2; clone size: .; V gene: TRBV7-3; D gene: TRBD2; CDR3 protein: CASSLSSGGAGELFF; CDR3 DNA: TGTGCCAGCAGCTTAAGTAGCGGGGGGGCCGGGGAGCTGTTTTTT
J gene: TRBJ1-2; clone size: .; V gene: TRBV7-3; D gene: .; CDR3 protein: CASSLGPSRAGVNYGYTF; CDR3 DNA: TGTGCCAGCAGCTTGGGCCCTTCCCGGGCAGGGGTTAACTATGGCTACACCTTC
J gene: TRBJ1-3; clone size: few; V gene: TRBV7-9; D gene: TRBD1; CDR3 protein: CASSANRGETSTIYF; CDR3 DNA: TGTGCCAGCAGCGCAAACAGGGGAGAGACGAGCACCATATATTTT
J gene: TRBJ2-4; clone size: .; V gene: TRBV7-3; D gene: .; CDR3 protein: CASSLDGGLAKNIQYF; CDR3 DNA: TGTGCCAGCAGCTTAGACGGAGGGTTAGCCAAAAACATTCAGTACTTC
J gene: TRBJ2-7; clone size: .; V gene: TRBV6-2/TRBV6-3; D gene: .; CDR3 protein: CASSYSGLIGGRNEQYF; CDR3 DNA: TGTGCCAGCAGTTACTCGGGCTTGATTGGAGGGCGCAACGAGCAGTACTTC
J gene: TRBJ2-5; clone size: .; V gene: TRBV3-1/TRBV3-2; D gene: TRBD2; CDR3 protein: CASSQRLARALETQYF; CDR3 DNA: TGTGCCAGCAGCCAAAGACTAGCTCGGGCGCTAGAGACCCAGTACTTC
J gene: TRBJ2-3; clone size: .; V gene: TRBV27; D gene: TRBD1; CDR3 protein: CASRNRDRVWDTQYF; CDR3 DNA: TGTGCCAGCAGAAACCGGGACAGGGTTTGGGATACGCAGTATTTT
J gene: TRBJ2-1; clone size: .; V gene: TRBV7-3; D gene: .; CDR3 protein: CASSFGGTYNEQFF; CDR3 DNA: TGTGCCAGCAGCTTTGGGGGGACCTACAATGAGCAGTTCTTC
J gene: TRBJ2-7; clone size: .; V gene: TRBV30; D gene: TRBD1; CDR3 protein: CAWSVPPRQGKKFYEQYF; CDR3 DNA: TGTGCCTGGAGTGTACCCCCAAGACAGGGAAAAAAGTTCTACGAGCAGTACTTC
J gene: TRBJ2-1; clone size: .; V gene: TRBV19; D gene: TRBD1; CDR3 protein: CASSMFGQVSSNEQFF; CDR3 DNA: TGTGCCAGTAGTATGTTCGGACAGGTTTCGAGCAATGAGCAGTTCTTC
J gene: TRBJ1-2; clone size: .; V gene: TRBV10-3; D gene: .; CDR3 protein: CAISPRTAFYGYTF; CDR3 DNA: TGTGCCATTTCTCCGCGGACAGCCTTCTATGGCTACACCTTC
J gene: TRBJ2-1; clone size: .; V gene: TRBV24-1; D gene: TRBD2; CDR3 protein: CATSDSGRGLDEQFF; CDR3 DNA: TGTGCCACCAGTGATTCAGGGCGGGGGTTGGATGAGCAGTTCTTC
J gene: TRBJ2-7; clone size: .; V gene: TRBV6-5; D gene: TRBD1; CDR3 protein: CASKGQTYEQYF; CDR3 DNA: TGTGCCAGCAAGGGACAGACCTACGAGCAGTACTTC
J gene: TRBJ2-1; clone size: .; V gene: TRBV4-2; D gene: .; CDR3 protein: CATSQESGWEGGEQFF; CDR3 DNA: TGTGCCACCAGCCAAGAATCGGGGTGGGAGGGGGGTGAGCAGTTCTTC
J gene: TRBJ1-2; clone size: few; V gene: TRBV7-9; D gene: TRBD1; CDR3 protein: CASSVRQGDYGYTF; CDR3 DNA: TGTGCCAGCAGCGTCCGACAGGGGGACTATGGCTACACCTTC